This TCR beta chain was obtained from a study of blood T cell repertoires in COVID-19. For the study at large: The United States, Italy and Spain supplied acute and convalescent COVID-19 samples.

Per germline, CDR1 MGHRA and CDR2 YSYEKL. The CDR3 extends over 15 amino acids. The trim removed 4 bases at V and 3 bases at J, leaving 8 bases unmatched. The data were produced by immunoSEQ multiplex PCR, yet TCRdb's version contains in-frame clones alone and is incomplete. The sample includes 180,000 or so clones, approximately 86% of them seen just once. This clone came up once. Material for sequencing was peripheral blood. The chain employs TRBV4-1 and TRBJ2-5; 7 bases fit TRBD1. The origin of this receptor is a man aged 60-69 years who had recovered from COVID-19. The CDR3 reads CASSPTGTGEETQYF. The CDR3, as DNA: TGCGCCAGCAGCCCTACGGGAACAGGGGAAGAGACCCAGTACTTC.